The TCR beta chain described here comes from a study of T cell changes during pregnancy in multiple sclerosis. Produced via immunoSEQ multiplex PCR; TCRdb's table is partial and in-frame only. The data contain about 49,000 clones, 90% to 95% of them singletons. The starting material was CD8+ T cells from peripheral blood mononuclear cells, obtained before pregnancy. The receptor was derived from a female donor with multiple sclerosis, enrolled in a pregnancy study.

The DNA of the CDR3 is TGTGCCAGCAGTGGACAGGGGGCCGGGGAGCTGTTTTTT. As protein: CASSGQGAGELFF. The rearrangement joins TRBV13 to TRBJ2-2; 10 bases match TRBD1. Unmatched junction bases numbered 1, after V lost 6 bases and J lost 6 bases. The germline gives CDR1 PRHDT, CDR2 FYEKMQ (reference sequence). The CDR3 loop spans 13 amino acids.